Presented here are 10 T cell receptor beta chains from one specimen sequenced in a study of CD8 T cells in Susac syndrome. Roughly 0.45 to 1 ug RNA was reverse transcribed with random hexamers. TCRdb fed the immunoSEQ multiplex PCR reads into MiXCR, producing one record per CDR3 protein. The sample consists of about 73,000 distinct CDR3 sequences, over 85% of them appearing once. The source material was CD8+ T cells from PBMCs. These receptors all stem from a human donor with multiple sclerosis.

The chain employs TRBV3-1 and TRBJ2-2; TRBD2 agrees at 15 bases. The CDR3 sequence is 17 residues long. The germline CDR1 and CDR2 sequences are LGHDT and YNNKEL (reference sequence). Trimming at V came to 4 bases and at J to 5 bases, leaving 5 bases not matched to a gene. CDR3: CASSPGLAGGLTGELFF. The DNA of the CDR3 is TGTGCCAGCAGCCCGGGACTAGCGGGAGGTCTTACCGGGGAGCTGTTTTTT.

The CDR3 loop is CASSLVGREEETQYF. The CDR3 DNA sequence: TGTGCCAGTTCCCTGGTGGGGCGAGAGGAGGAGACCCAGTACTTC. The chain is built from TRBV19 and TRBJ2-5; possibly TRBD1 for D (5 bases). V shed 8 bases and J shed 5 bases, with 21 bases lying between them. Germline CDR1 and CDR2: LNHDA and SQIVND (reference sequence). The length of the CDR3 is 15 residues.

The CDR3 protein is CASSDPGAGLSYEQYF. DNA of the CDR3: TGTGCCAGCAGCGACCCAGGGGCGGGCCTTTCCTACGAGCAGTACTTC. The V gene is TRBV7-9, the J gene TRBJ2-7; tentatively, D is TRBD1 (6 bases). The CDR3 is made up of 16 amino acids. V lost 5 bases, J lost 1 base, and 18 bases lay in between. CDR1 SEHNR and CDR2 FQNEAQ come from the germline V gene (reference sequence). Drawing the rest from reference TRBV7-9 and TRBJ2-7, the complete variable domain is DTGVSQNPRHKITKRGQNVTFRCDPISEHNRLYWYRQTLGQGPEFLTYFQNEAQLEKSRLLSDRFSAERPKGSFSTLEIQRTEQGDSAMYLCASSDPGAGLSYEQYFGPGTRLTVT.

This chain uses TRBV27 with TRBJ1-1; D is ambiguous. This CDR3 region has 11 residues. Germline CDR1 and CDR2: MNHEY and SMNVEV (reference sequence). V was clipped by 5 bases and J by 3 bases, with 4 bases between them. CDR3 region: CASSDYTEAFF. The CDR3 coding sequence is TGTGCCAGCAGTGACTACACTGAAGCTTTCTTT.

This clonotype was counted once. The chain recombines TRBV9 with TRBJ2-1; D ambiguous. V was cut by 0 bases and J by 6 bases, with 7 bases left in between. This CDR3 has 13 residues. Germline assignment: CDR1 SGDLS and CDR2 YYNGEE. This CDR3 reads CASSVASINEQFF. The CDR3 DNA is TGTGCCAGCAGCGTAGCGAGTATCAATGAGCAGTTCTTC. The variable domain in full, with the rest retrieved from reference TRBV9 and TRBJ2-1, is DSGVTQTPKHLITATGQRVTLRCSPRSGDLSVYWYQQSLDQGLQFLIQYYNGEERAKGNILERFSAQQFPDLHSELNLSSLELGDSALYFCASSVASINEQFFGPGTRLTVL.

The CDR3 nucleotides are TGTGCCTGGAATGGGGGAGGGGAGACCCAGTACTTC. Protein product: CAWNGGGETQYF. The chain combines TRBV30 with TRBJ2-5, with TRBD2 identical over 7 bases. The CDR3 runs 12 residues. Trimming at V came to 4 bases and at J to 5 bases, leaving 4 bases not matched to a gene. From germline, CDR1 is GTSNPN and CDR2 SVGIG (reference sequence). The whole variable domain, remainder taken from reference TRBV30 and TRBJ2-5, is SQTIHQWPATLVQPVGSPLSLECTVEGTSNPNLYWYRQAAGRGLQLLFYSVGIGQISSEVPQNLSASRPQDRQFILSSKKLLLSDSGFYLCAWNGGGETQYFGPGTRLLVL.

The rearrangement links TRBV27 to TRBJ2-1; 8 bases map to TRBD2. The CDR3 is made up of 14 amino acids. Unmatched junction bases numbered 2, after V lost 4 bases and J lost 3 bases. The germline V gene has CDR1 MNHEY and CDR2 SMNVEV (reference sequence). The CDR3 nucleotides read TGTGCCAGCAGTTACGGGGGGGTCTACAATGAGCAGTTCTTC. This gives the protein CASSYGGVYNEQFF.

The CDR3 DNA reads TGTGCCAGCAGTAACGCAGGGGTCCTGGATGGCTACACCTTC. This encodes CASSNAGVLDGYTF. V usage is TRBV6-2 or TRBV6-3 and J usage is TRBJ1-2, with TRBD1 as a possible D gene (6 bases). The CDR3 is 14 residues long. V shed 5 bases and J shed 6 bases, with 16 bases lying between them. CDR1 and CDR2 (germline): MNHEY, SVGEGT.

The V and J genes are TRBV6-6 and TRBJ2-2, with 12 bases matching TRBD1. V lost 7 bases and J lost 9; bases outside the gene matches: 9. The CDR3 consists of 15 residues. In germline, CDR1 is MNHNY, CDR2 SVGAGI (reference sequence). The CDR3 DNA reads as TGTGCCAGCACCCAGGGGACAGGGGGCAGTTGGGAGCTGTTTTTT. It codes for CASTQGTGGSWELFF.

The chain combines TRBV6-6 with TRBJ1-4; D call uncertain. Looked up from germline, CDR1 is MNHNY and CDR2 is SVGAGI (reference sequence). CDR3 size: 13 residues. Between the trimmed V and J ends, which lost 6 bases and 8 bases, there was a span of 13 bases. DNA of the CDR3: TGTGCCAGCAGCGGATTTCTGGGGGAAAAACTGTTTTTT. Its protein is CASSGFLGEKLFF.